This is a list of T cell receptor beta chains from one sample in a study of shared clonotypes between healthy human individuals. The method was immunoSEQ multiplex PCR; TCRdb's version includes in-frame clones alone and lacks a portion of them. The repertoire holds hundreds of thousands of clones, with under 95% as singletons. Sequencing was carried out using naive CD8+ T cells sorted from blood. The receptors were sampled from a young man in good health. CDR3s include the opening cysteine and the closing phenylalanine or tryptophan. The order of the fields is V gene, J gene, clone size, D gene, CDR3 DNA, CDR3 protein. D genes are given only for firm matches. The size field is filled for only some rows; it gives once, few, many or a size class.

TRBV5-1	TRBJ2-7	once	NA	TGCGCCAGCAGCTTGGGTGACGGTCCGGGCGAGCAGTACTTC	CASSLGDGPGEQYF
TRBV27	TRBJ2-1	NA	TRBD1	TGTGCCAGCAGTTCCCCGGGACAGGGGTTGAATGAGCAGTTCTTC	CASSSPGQGLNEQFF
TRBV10-3	TRBJ2-7	NA	TRBD1	TGTGCCATCAGTGAAAGTGAGAGACAGGGGAGAAACGAGCAGTACTTC	CAISESERQGRNEQYF
TRBV27	TRBJ2-3	NA	TRBD2	TGTGCCAGCAGTTTAAGAGCGGGAGGGCCGAACGGAAATACGCAGTATTTT	CASSLRAGGPNGNTQYF
TRBV19	TRBJ2-3	NA	TRBD2	TGTGCCAGTAGTATAGAAGCGGGGGAGGGGAATACGCAGTATTTT	CASSIEAGEGNTQYF
TRBV27	TRBJ1-2	NA	TRBD1	TGTGCCAGCAGTTTATCGAGGACAGGAGTTAACTATGGCTACACCTTC	CASSLSRTGVNYGYTF
TRBV29-1	TRBJ2-2	NA	NA	TGCAGCGTTGCCAGGGACGACACCGGGGAGCTGTTTTTT	CSVARDDTGELFF
TRBV7-7	TRBJ2-5	once	TRBD1	TGTGCCAGCAGCCTTCACCCGGGACAGGGAAACCAAGAGACCCAGTACTTC	CASSLHPGQGNQETQYF
TRBV6-1	TRBJ1-4	NA	TRBD1	TGTGCCAGCAGTGATGGGGCCAGGGGGCCTGAAAAACTGTTTTTT	CASSDGARGPEKLFF
TRBV27	TRBJ2-1	NA	NA	TGTGCCAGCAGGGTCCTGGGCTCCTACAATGAGCAGTTCTTC	CASRVLGSYNEQFF
TRBV1	TRBJ1-4	NA	NA	TGCACCAGCAGCACCCGCCGGGACAGTAGGCTGTGTGGAAAACTGTTTTTT	CTSSTRRDSRLCGKLFF
TRBV28	TRBJ2-7	NA	TRBD1	TGTGCCACCCTAACCGACAGGGGGTACGAGCAGTACTTC	CATLTDRGYEQYF
TRBV19	TRBJ1-3	once	NA	TGTGCCAGTAGTATTGTCTCAGGTCCTGGAAACACCATATATTTT	CASSIVSGPGNTIYF
TRBV5-6	TRBJ2-7	NA	NA	TGTGCCAGCTCGAAGGGGTACGAGCAGTACTTC	CASSKGYEQYF
TRBV5-4	TRBJ2-4	NA	NA	TGTGCCAGCAGCGCCGACAGGCAAAGAGGCAAAAACATTCAGTACTTC	CASSADRQRGKNIQYF
TRBV5-5	TRBJ1-1	NA	TRBD1	TGTGCCAGCAGTGGGACAGGGCCCTTCGCCATGAACACTGAAGCTTTCTTT	CASSGTGPFAMNTEAFF
TRBV27	TRBJ1-1	NA	NA	TGTGCCAGCAGTTCGCACTTGCCCACTGAAGCTTTCTTT	CASSSHLPTEAFF
TRBV2	TRBJ2-3	NA	TRBD2	TGTGCCAGCAGAGGACCCGAAGCGGGAGGGTACACAGATACGCAGTATTTT	CASRGPEAGGYTDTQYF
TRBV6-1	TRBJ1-1	NA	TRBD1	TGTGCCAGCAGCGAGACAGGGATTTACACTGAAGCTTTCTTT	CASSETGIYTEAFF
TRBV27	TRBJ1-2	NA	NA	TGTGCCAGCAGTACCAACAGGCTGTATGGCTACACCTTC	CASSTNRLYGYTF
TRBV27	TRBJ1-2	NA	NA	TGTGCCAGCAGTTTATCGACGGGACCCGCCAACTATGGCTACACCTTC	CASSLSTGPANYGYTF
TRBV10-3	TRBJ2-5	NA	TRBD2	TGTGCCATCAGGAGTACTAGCGGGAGGGATCAAGAGACCCAGTACTTC	CAIRSTSGRDQETQYF
TRBV19	TRBJ1-5	NA	NA	TGTGCCAGTAGTATAGGACAGTCAAGTTATCAGCCCCAGCATTTT	CASSIGQSSYQPQHF
TRBV4-3	TRBJ2-1	NA	TRBD2	TGCGCCAGCAGCCAAGATCCAGCGGGACCGAACACTGAGCAGTTCTTC	CASSQDPAGPNTEQFF
TRBV6-5	TRBJ2-3	once	NA	TGTGCCAGCAACCCCCGGGTTCGCACAGATACGCAGTATTTT	CASNPRVRTDTQYF
TRBV7-9	TRBJ1-2	few	NA	TGTGCCAGCAGCTTATCTTGGGGGCGCGACTATGGCTACACCTTC	CASSLSWGRDYGYTF